This paragraph reports one T cell receptor beta chain. Study processing details: Amplification of reference gene primers provided the estimated nucleated cell counts. TCRdb keeps only in-frame clones here, not all; method: immunoSEQ multiplex PCR. The V and J calls and clone size are taken from that table; D and trimming were inferred from the DNA. Of about 300,000 clones detected, roughly 89% appear once; the ten largest clones hold 1.5% to 2%. This specimen belongs to a study of blood T cell repertoires in COVID-19. Study background: PBMCs, B-cell-depleted T cells, or T cells provided the cDNA or gDNA that made up the material.

This CDR3 spans 14 amino acids. The germline CDR1 and CDR2 sequences are SEHNR and FQNEAQ (reference sequence). Trimming took off 1 base at V and 4 bases at J, with 9 bases between the two ends. The chain carries TRBV7-9 and TRBJ2-3; D gene uncertain. Sample: peripheral blood. This receptor was taken from a woman in her thirties with COVID-19, enrolled during active disease. The CDR3 sequence is CASSLGDAPDTQYF. The CDR3 nucleotides read TGTGCCAGCAGCTTAGGAGATGCCCCAGATACGCAGTATTTT.